The rows below give T cell receptor beta chains drawn from one sample of a study of T cell clonotyping in hematopoietic cell transplantation. Libraries were prepared by immunoSEQ multiplex PCR; TCRdb keeps only in-frame clonotypes and omits some of them. This sample has about 41,000 clones, with around 95% found just once. The sequenced material came from peripheral blood mononuclear cells. These receptors were obtained from a man aged 30 to 39 in good health. Some clones in this sample may be carry-over from other donors' samples. The CDR3 runs from the conserved cysteine through the conserved F or W. The D gene is left open where the match is weak. Only part of the rows carry a size: once, few, many, or a class if the clone is expanded.

J: TRBJ1-1; D: TRBD1; size: NA; V: TRBV19; DNA: TGTGCCAGTAGTAGAAACAGGGGGCTAGGACCGAACACTGAAGCTTTCTTT; CDR3: CASSRNRGLGPNTEAFF
J: TRBJ1-2; D: NA; size: once; V: TRBV19; DNA: TGTGCCAGTAGTATTGACAGGATTGGATCAAATCATGGCTACACCTTC; CDR3: CASSIDRIGSNHGYTF
J: TRBJ2-1; D: NA; size: once; V: TRBV7-9; DNA: TGTGCCAGCAGCCTCGCACCCAGCTCCTACAATGAGCAGTTCTTC; CDR3: CASSLAPSSYNEQFF
J: TRBJ1-1; D: NA; size: once; V: TRBV7-9; DNA: TGTGCCAGCAGTCCCGGGACTTTGGGCACTGAAGCTTTCTTT; CDR3: CASSPGTLGTEAFF
J: TRBJ2-1; D: NA; size: NA; V: TRBV19; DNA: TGTGCCAGTAGTCCCCCCGCTGAGCAGTTCTTC; CDR3: CASSPPAEQFF
J: TRBJ2-2; D: TRBD2; size: once; V: TRBV12-5; DNA: TGTGCTAGTGGTACCTTGCGGGGGATGGAGCTGTTTTTT; CDR3: CASGTLRGMELFF
J: TRBJ2-3; D: TRBD2; size: NA; V: TRBV9; DNA: TGTGCCAGCAGCGTAGGGACTAGCGGGGGGGAGGATACGCAGTATTTT; CDR3: CASSVGTSGGEDTQYF
J: TRBJ2-3; D: NA; size: NA; V: TRBV7-8; DNA: TGTGCCAGCAGCCGGGGCGGGGCGACAGATACGCAGTATTTT; CDR3: CASSRGGATDTQYF
J: TRBJ2-7; D: TRBD1; size: NA; V: TRBV5-1; DNA: TGCGCCAGCAGCTTGTTGGGACAGTCATCCTACGAGCAGTACTTC; CDR3: CASSLLGQSSYEQYF
J: TRBJ1-1; D: NA; size: NA; V: TRBV11-2; DNA: TGTGCCAGCAGCTTAGAAAGGGGTCTGAACACTGAAGCTTTCTTT; CDR3: CASSLERGLNTEAFF
J: TRBJ2-7; D: TRBD2; size: NA; V: TRBV14; DNA: TGTGCCAGCAGCCCGGGAGGGGCGGTCCACACGTCCGAGCAGTACTTC; CDR3: CASSPGGAVHTSEQYF
J: TRBJ1-2; D: NA; size: NA; V: TRBV27; DNA: TGTGCCAGCAAACTAGGAAGGGGGTCCTATGGCTACACCTTC; CDR3: CASKLGRGSYGYTF
J: TRBJ1-4; D: NA; size: NA; V: TRBV12-5; DNA: TGTGCTAGTGGTTTGGACCGGAATGAAAAACTGTTTTTT; CDR3: CASGLDRNEKLFF
J: TRBJ2-5; D: NA; size: once; V: TRBV19; DNA: TGTGCCAGTAGTATAGCGGGGACGGCGAAAGGGACCCAGTACTTC; CDR3: CASSIAGTAKGTQYF
J: TRBJ1-2; D: NA; size: NA; V: TRBV7-2; DNA: TGTGCCAGCAGCCGAGGGGGGACGTCTTATGGCTACACCTTC; CDR3: CASSRGGTSYGYTF
J: TRBJ1-1; D: NA; size: NA; V: TRBV25-1; DNA: TGTGCCAGCAGTGAAAGGGGGGTAGGGACTGAAGCTTTCTTT; CDR3: CASSERGVGTEAFF
J: TRBJ1-1; D: TRBD1; size: NA; V: TRBV28; DNA: TGTGCCAGCAGTCTCAGGGGGCGAGCTTTCTTT; CDR3: CASSLRGRAFF
J: TRBJ2-3; D: TRBD2; size: NA; V: TRBV28; DNA: TGTGCCAGCAGTCCTTCACTAGCGGGGGGCACAGATACGCAGTATTTT; CDR3: CASSPSLAGGTDTQYF
J: TRBJ2-7; D: NA; size: NA; V: TRBV6-1; DNA: TGTGCCAGCAACTCTAGAGGGACACCAACCTACGAGCAGTACTTC; CDR3: CASNSRGTPTYEQYF
J: TRBJ1-2; D: TRBD1; size: NA; V: TRBV7-9; DNA: TGTGCCAGCAGAGAGACAGGGGGCGTCAATGGCTACACCTTC; CDR3: CASRETGGVNGYTF
J: TRBJ1-6; D: NA; size: NA; V: TRBV6-7; DNA: TGTGCCAGCAGTTATTGCGGGACGGAGAATTCACCCCTCCACTTT; CDR3: CASSYCGTENSPLHF
J: TRBJ2-5; D: NA; size: NA; V: TRBV11-3; DNA: TGTGCCAGCAGCTCCTACCGGGAACAAGAGACCCAGTACTTC; CDR3: CASSSYREQETQYF
J: TRBJ2-5; D: TRBD2; size: NA; V: TRBV6-1; DNA: TGTGCCAGCAGTGAAGTAGGCGGGGGCCAAGAGACCCAGTACTTC; CDR3: CASSEVGGGQETQYF
J: TRBJ2-3; D: NA; size: NA; V: TRBV29-1; DNA: TGCAGCGTTGAATTGTCCGGAACAGATACGCAGTATTTT; CDR3: CSVELSGTDTQYF
J: TRBJ1-1; D: TRBD1; size: NA; V: TRBV10-2; DNA: TGCGCCAGTGCCCCAGACAGGGCCGCTGAAGCTTTCTTT; CDR3: CASAPDRAAEAFF
J: TRBJ2-5; D: TRBD2; size: once; V: TRBV11-2; DNA: TGTGCCAGCAGCGACTTAGAGCGGGACTATTCAGAGACCCAGTACTTC; CDR3: CASSDLERDYSETQYF
J: TRBJ2-2; D: TRBD1; size: NA; V: TRBV11-2; DNA: TGTGCCAGCAGCTTCCCGACAGGGTCCCCCGGGGAGCTGTTTTTT; CDR3: CASSFPTGSPGELFF
J: TRBJ2-7; D: NA; size: few; V: TRBV11-2; DNA: TGTGCCAGCAGCCCACAGTCGGACAGCTCCTACGAGCAGTACTTC; CDR3: CASSPQSDSSYEQYF